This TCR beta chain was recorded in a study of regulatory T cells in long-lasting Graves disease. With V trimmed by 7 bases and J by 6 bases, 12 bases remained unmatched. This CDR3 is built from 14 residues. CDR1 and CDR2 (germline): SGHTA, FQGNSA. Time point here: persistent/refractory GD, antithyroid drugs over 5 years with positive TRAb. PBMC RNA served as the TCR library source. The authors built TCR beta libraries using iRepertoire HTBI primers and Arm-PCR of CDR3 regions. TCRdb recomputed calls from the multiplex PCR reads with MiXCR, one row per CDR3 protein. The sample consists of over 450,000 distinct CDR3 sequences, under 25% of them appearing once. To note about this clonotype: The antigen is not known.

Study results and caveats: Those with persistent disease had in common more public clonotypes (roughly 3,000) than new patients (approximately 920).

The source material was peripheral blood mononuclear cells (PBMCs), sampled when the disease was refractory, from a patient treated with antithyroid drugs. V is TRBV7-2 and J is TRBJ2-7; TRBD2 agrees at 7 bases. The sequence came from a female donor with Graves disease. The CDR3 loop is CASKGILASSEQYF. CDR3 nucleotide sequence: TGTGCCAGCAAAGGAATACTAGCGTCGTCCGAGCAGTACTTC.